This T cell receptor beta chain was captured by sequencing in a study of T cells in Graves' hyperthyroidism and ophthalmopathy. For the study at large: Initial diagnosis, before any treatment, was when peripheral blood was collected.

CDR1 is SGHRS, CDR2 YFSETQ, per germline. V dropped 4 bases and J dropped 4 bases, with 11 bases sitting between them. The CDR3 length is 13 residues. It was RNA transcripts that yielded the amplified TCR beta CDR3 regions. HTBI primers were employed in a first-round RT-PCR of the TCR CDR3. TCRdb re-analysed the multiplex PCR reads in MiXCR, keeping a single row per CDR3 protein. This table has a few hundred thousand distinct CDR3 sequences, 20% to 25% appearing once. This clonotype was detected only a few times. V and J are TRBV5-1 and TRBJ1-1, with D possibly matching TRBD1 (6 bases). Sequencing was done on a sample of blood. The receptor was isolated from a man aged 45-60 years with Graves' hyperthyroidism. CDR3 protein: CASSKEQGTEAFF. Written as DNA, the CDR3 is TGCGCCAGCAGCAAGGAACAGGGCACTGAAGCTTTCTTT. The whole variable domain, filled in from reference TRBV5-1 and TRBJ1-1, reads KAGVTQTPRYLIKTRGQQVTLSCSPISGHRSVSWYQQTPGQGLQFLFEYFSETQRNKGNFPGRFSGRQFSNSRSEMNVSTLELGDSALYLCASSKEQGTEAFFGQGTRLTVV.